One T cell receptor beta chain is described in this entry. The antigen remains unidentified. The data derive from a study of cytomegalovirus exposure and HLA in healthy donors. Findings and limits, study-wide: Later on, analysis showed that most CMV-associated TCR beta chains appeared to be HLA-restricted.

The J segment lost 0 bases and the V segment lost 6 bases, leaving 4 bases of the junction unmatched. The CDR3 runs 16 residues. CDR1 is MDHEN, CDR2 SYDVKM, per germline. PCR amplification relied on 60 Vbeta primers (plus 13 Jbeta primers). Profiled with immunoSEQ multiplex PCR; TCRdb holds only in-frame clones, not every one. In the table there are roughly 88,000 clones, roughly 72% of which are singletons. The TCR comes from a young man in good health and CMV-seropositive. Sequences were obtained from PBMCs. The chain recombines TRBV28 with TRBJ2-2; 10 bases align to TRBD2. In nucleotides, the CDR3 is TGTGCCAGCAGGCCTACTAGCGGGGCGAACACCGGGGAGCTGTTTTTT. Its protein product is CASRPTSGANTGELFF.